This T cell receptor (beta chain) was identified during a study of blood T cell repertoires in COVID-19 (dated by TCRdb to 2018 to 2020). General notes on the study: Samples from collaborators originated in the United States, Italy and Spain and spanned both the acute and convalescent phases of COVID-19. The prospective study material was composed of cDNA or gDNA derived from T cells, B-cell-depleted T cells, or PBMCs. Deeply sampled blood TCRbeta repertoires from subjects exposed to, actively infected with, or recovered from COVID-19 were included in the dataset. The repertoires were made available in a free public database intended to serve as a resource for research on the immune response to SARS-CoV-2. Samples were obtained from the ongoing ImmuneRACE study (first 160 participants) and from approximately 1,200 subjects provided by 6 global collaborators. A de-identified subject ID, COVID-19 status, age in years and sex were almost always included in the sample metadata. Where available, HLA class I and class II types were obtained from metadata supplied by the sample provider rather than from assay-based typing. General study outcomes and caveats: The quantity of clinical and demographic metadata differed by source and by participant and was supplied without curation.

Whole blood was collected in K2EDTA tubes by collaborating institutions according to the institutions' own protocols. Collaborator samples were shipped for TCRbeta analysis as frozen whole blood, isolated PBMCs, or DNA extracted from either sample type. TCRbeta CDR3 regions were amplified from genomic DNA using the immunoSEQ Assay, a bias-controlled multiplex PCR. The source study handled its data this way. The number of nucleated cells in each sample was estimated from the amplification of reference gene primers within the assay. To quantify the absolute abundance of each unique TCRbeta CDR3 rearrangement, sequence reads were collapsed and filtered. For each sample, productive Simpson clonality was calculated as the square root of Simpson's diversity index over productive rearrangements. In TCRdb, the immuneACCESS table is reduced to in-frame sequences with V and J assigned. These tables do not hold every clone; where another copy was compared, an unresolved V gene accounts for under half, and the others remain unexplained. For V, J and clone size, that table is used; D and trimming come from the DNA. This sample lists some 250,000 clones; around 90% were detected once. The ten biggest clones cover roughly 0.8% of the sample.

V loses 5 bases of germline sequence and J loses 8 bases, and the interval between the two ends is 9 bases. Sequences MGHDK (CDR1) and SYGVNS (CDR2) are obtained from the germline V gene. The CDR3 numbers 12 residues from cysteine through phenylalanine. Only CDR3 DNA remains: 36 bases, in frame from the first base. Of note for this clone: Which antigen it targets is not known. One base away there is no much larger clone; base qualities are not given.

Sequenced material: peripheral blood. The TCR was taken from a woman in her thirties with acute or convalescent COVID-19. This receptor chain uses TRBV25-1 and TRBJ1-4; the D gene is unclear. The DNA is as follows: TGTGCCAGCAGTAACCGAGGGGAAAAACTGTTTTTT. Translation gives CASSNRGEKLFF.